The 9 T cell receptor beta chains in this list originate from one sample, sequenced in a study of cytomegalovirus exposure and HLA in healthy donors. PCR used 60 Vbeta primers and 13 Jbeta primers. Libraries were prepared by immunoSEQ multiplex PCR; TCRdb keeps only in-frame clonotypes and omits some of them. This table has under 150,000 clones, approximately 80% appearing once. The sequencing input was PBMCs. These receptor sequences come from a male donor in good health and CMV-seronegative.

The table lists this clone with a few counts. The chain carries TRBV4-3 and TRBJ1-2; D is ambiguous. V was trimmed by 0 bases and J by 4 bases, leaving 12 bases between them. Germline V gene lookup returns CDR1 LGHNA and CDR2 YSLEER. This CDR3 spans 15 amino acids. As DNA, the CDR3 is TGCGCCAGCAGCCAAGATACGGTTGACATCTATGGCTACACCTTC. As protein: CASSQDTVDIYGYTF.

The gene calls are TRBV6-1 and TRBJ2-7; tentative D call: TRBD1 (5 bases). Looked up from germline, CDR1 is MNHNS and CDR2 is SASEGT. Trimming pared 5 bases from V and 2 bases from J, leaving 16 bases between. This CDR3 is 15 amino acids long. CDR3 sequence: CASSSDSFLAYEQYF. DNA of the CDR3: TGTGCCAGCAGTTCCGACAGTTTCCTAGCCTACGAGCAGTACTTC.

This chain joins TRBV6-6 and TRBJ1-1; D remains ambiguous. The germline V gene encodes CDR1 MNHNY and CDR2 SVGAGI (reference sequence). Between the trimmed V and J ends, which lost 4 bases and 1 base, there was a span of 13 bases. CDR3 size: 15 residues. The CDR3: CASSSPGRENTEAFF. The CDR3 DNA reads as TGTGCCAGCAGTTCCCCGGGAAGGGAGAACACTGAAGCTTTCTTT.

This sequence joins TRBV10-3 and TRBJ2-7; D is perhaps TRBD2 (5 bases). Germline V gene data show CDR1 as ENHRY and CDR2 as SYGVKD. V lost 4 bases and J lost 3, with 13 bases in between. The CDR3 is 14 amino acids. The CDR3 nucleotides read TGTGCCATCAGTGGGCACTCCGGGGACTACGAGCAGTACTTC. Translated, it gives CAISGHSGDYEQYF.

V gene TRBV5-1 combines with J gene TRBJ1-2; TRBD1 aligns across 7 bases. The germline CDR1 and CDR2 sequences are SGHRS and YFSETQ. The CDR3 consists of 13 residues. V lost 4 bases, J lost 6 bases, and 6 bases stayed unmatched. The CDR3 region has the DNA TGCGCCAGCAGCCTCGGACAGGTCGATGGCTACACCTTC. It is translated as CASSLGQVDGYTF. Complete variable domain (other parts from reference TRBV5-1 and TRBJ1-2): KAGVTQTPRYLIKTRGQQVTLSCSPISGHRSVSWYQQTPGQGLQFLFEYFSETQRNKGNFPGRFSGRQFSNSRSEMNVSTLELGDSALYLCASSLGQVDGYTFGSGTRLTVV.

V usage is TRBV5-5 and J usage is TRBJ1-5; 7 bases align to TRBD1. Germline V lookup: CDR1 SGHKS, CDR2 YYEKEE (reference sequence). The CDR3 consists of 18 residues. With V trimmed by 2 bases and J by 1 base, 12 bases remained unmatched. CDR3 protein: CASSLLGTAIGSNQPQHF. The CDR3, as DNA: TGTGCCAGCAGCTTATTGGGGACAGCCATAGGAAGCAATCAGCCCCAGCATTTT.

V gene TRBV19 combines with J gene TRBJ2-2, with D possibly being TRBD2 (5 bases). This CDR3 contains 13 residues. Germline CDR1 LNHDA, CDR2 SQIVND (reference sequence). Trimming shortened V by 1 base and J by 6 bases, and 6 bases separated the two germline ends. In DNA form, the CDR3 reads TGTGCCAGTAGTATAGTAGCGTCCGGGGAGCTGTTTTTT. This translates into CASSIVASGELFF.

The V and J genes are TRBV5-1 and TRBJ2-2, with 7 positions matching TRBD2. CDR3 length: 16 amino acids. Germline CDR1 is SGHRS and CDR2 is YFSETQ. Trimming cost V 0 bases and J 2 bases; bases outside gene matches: 4. The CDR3: CASSLVASGNTGELFF. CDR3 sequence (DNA): TGCGCCAGCAGCTTGGTGGCTAGCGGAAACACCGGGGAGCTGTTTTTT.

This chain connects TRBV5-4 to TRBJ1-4; D gene uncertain. CDR3 length equals 15 residues. V was trimmed by 1 base and J by 8 bases, leaving 15 bases between them. Germline values: CDR1 SGHNT, CDR2 YYREEE (reference sequence). The DNA for the CDR3 is TGTGCCAGCAGCTTGATCCCAAGCTCTGAGGAAAAACTGTTTTTT. Encoded protein: CASSLIPSSEEKLFF.